This T cell receptor (beta chain) was sequenced in a study of read filtering for tumor transcriptome and immune sequencing. Study details: Mean patient age was roughly 72 years, range about 47 to 90; 16 to 20 male, roughly 14 female. TCR-mapped reads were about 4 to 11 million with IR-seq versus 85 to 1273 with RNA-seq. Study-level points and caveats: IR-seq captured clonotypes deeper and more reliably than RNA-seq.

Germline CDR1 SEHNR, CDR2 FQNEAQ (reference sequence). The CDR3 covers 13 residues. The V gene lost 2 bases and the J gene lost 1 base, with 5 bases spanning the gap. This library used roughly 400 ng RNA and molecular barcoded adaptors spanning alpha/delta and beta/gamma chains. TCRdb re-derived calls from the reads in MiXCR, one entry per CDR3 protein. The sample consists of about 38,000 distinct CDR3 sequences, 13% to 15% of them appearing once. In its sample, this clonotype was seen many times. Antigen specificity is unknown. The specimen was a population of CD138-negative cells sorted from bone marrow. This receptor was taken from a donor at least 40 years old with multiple myeloma. The gene calls are TRBV7-9 and TRBJ1-1; D ambiguous. The CDR3 coding sequence is TGTGCCAGCAGCTTATTTGGGAACACTGAAGCTTTCTTT. It is translated as CASSLFGNTEAFF.